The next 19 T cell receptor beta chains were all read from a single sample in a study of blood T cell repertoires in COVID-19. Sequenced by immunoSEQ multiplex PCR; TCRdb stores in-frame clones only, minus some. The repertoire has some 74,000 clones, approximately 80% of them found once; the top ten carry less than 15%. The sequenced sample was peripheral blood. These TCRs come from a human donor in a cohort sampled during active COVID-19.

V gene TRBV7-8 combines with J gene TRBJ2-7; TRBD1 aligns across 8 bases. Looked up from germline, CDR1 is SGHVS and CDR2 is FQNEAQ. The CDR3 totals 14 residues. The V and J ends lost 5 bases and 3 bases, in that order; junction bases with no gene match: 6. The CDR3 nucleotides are TGTGCCAGCAGCACCGACAGGGGTGGCTACGAGCAGTACTTC. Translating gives CASSTDRGGYEQYF. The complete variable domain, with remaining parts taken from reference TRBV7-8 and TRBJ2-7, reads GAGVSQSPRYKVAKRGQDVALRCDPISGHVSLFWYQQALGQGPEFLTYFQNEAQLDKSGLPSDRFFAERPEGSVSTLKIQRTQQEDSAVYLCASSTDRGGYEQYFGPGTRLTVT.

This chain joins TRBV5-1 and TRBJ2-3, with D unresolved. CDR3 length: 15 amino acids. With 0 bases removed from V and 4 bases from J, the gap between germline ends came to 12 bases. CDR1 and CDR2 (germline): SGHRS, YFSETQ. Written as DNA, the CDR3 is TGCGCCAGCAGCTTGGCCCCCCTGCGCGCAGATACGCAGTATTTT. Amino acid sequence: CASSLAPLRADTQYF.

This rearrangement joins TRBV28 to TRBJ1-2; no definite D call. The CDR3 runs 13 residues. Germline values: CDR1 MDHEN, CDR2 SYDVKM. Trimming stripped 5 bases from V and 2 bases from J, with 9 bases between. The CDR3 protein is CASSTQNNYGYTF. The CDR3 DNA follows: TGTGCCAGCAGTACACAGAACAACTATGGCTACACCTTC.

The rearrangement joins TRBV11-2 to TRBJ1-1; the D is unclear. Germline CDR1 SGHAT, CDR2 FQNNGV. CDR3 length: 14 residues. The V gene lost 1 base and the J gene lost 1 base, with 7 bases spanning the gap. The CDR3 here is CASSLGRPNTEAFF. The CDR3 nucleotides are TGTGCCAGCAGCTTAGGGCGGCCGAACACTGAAGCTTTCTTT.

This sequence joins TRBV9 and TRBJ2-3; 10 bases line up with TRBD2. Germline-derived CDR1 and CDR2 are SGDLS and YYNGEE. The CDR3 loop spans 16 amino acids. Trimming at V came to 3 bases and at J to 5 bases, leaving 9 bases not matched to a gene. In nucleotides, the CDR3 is TGTGCCAGCAGCGCACAATCACGACTAGCGGGAGATACGCAGTATTTT. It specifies CASSAQSRLAGDTQYF.

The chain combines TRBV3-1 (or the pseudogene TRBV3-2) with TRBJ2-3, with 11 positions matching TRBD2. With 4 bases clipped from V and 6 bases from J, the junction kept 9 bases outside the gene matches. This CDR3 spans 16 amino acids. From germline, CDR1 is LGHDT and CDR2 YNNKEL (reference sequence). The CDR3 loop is CASSPTSGGPGDTQYF. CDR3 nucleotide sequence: TGTGCCAGCAGCCCAACTAGCGGGGGTCCCGGGGATACGCAGTATTTT.

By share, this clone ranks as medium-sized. This chain's CDR3 is CASSQVEAGGADTQYF. Written as DNA, the CDR3 is TGTGCCAGCAGCCAAGTTGAAGCGGGAGGCGCAGATACGCAGTATTTT. This rearrangement joins TRBV14 to TRBJ2-3; 9 bases align to TRBD2. Germline lookup yields CDR1 SGHDN and CDR2 FVKESK. The CDR3 sequence is 16 residues long. The V and J ends lost 1 base and 4 bases, in that order; junction bases with no gene match: 6.

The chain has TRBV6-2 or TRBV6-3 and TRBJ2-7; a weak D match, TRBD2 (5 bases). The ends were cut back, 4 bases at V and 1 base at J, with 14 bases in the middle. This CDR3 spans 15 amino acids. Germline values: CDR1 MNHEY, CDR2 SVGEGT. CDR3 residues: CASSSAGGGSYEQYF. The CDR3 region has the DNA TGTGCCAGCAGTTCTGCCGGCGGAGGTTCCTACGAGCAGTACTTC.

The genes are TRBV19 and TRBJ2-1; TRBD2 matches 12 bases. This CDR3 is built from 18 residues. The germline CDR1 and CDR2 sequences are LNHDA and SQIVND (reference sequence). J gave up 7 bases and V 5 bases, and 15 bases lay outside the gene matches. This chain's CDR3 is CASSLPASGGASRNEQFF. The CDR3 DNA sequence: TGTGCCAGTAGTCTTCCGGCTAGCGGGGGGGCCAGTAGGAATGAGCAGTTCTTC.

The CDR3 sequence: CASSERLAGANEQFF. The CDR3 DNA is TGTGCCAGCAGTGAGCGTCTAGCGGGGGCTAATGAGCAGTTCTTC. V and J are TRBV2 and TRBJ2-1; 10 nucleotides align to TRBD2. J was trimmed by 7 bases and V by 3 bases; bases with no gene match: 6. Germline V gives CDR1 SNHLY, CDR2 FYNNEI. The CDR3 contains 15 residues. Filled out from reference TRBV2 and TRBJ2-1, the complete variable domain reads EPEVTQTPSHQVTQMGQEVILRCVPISNHLYFYWYRQILGQKVEFLVSFYNNEISEKSEIFDDQFSVERPDGSNFTLKIRSTKLEDSAMYFCASSERLAGANEQFFGPGTRLTVL.

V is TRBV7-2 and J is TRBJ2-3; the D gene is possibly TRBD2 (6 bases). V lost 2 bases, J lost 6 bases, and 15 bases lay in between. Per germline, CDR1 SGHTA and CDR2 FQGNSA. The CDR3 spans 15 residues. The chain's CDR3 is CASSLRGLNTDTQYF. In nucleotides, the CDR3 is TGTGCCAGCAGCTTACGGGGGTTAAACACGGATACGCAGTATTTT.

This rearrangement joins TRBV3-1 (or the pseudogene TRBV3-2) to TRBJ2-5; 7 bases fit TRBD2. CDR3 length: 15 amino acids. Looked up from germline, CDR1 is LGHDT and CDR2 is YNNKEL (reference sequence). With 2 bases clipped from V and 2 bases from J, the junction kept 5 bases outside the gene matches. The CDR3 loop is CASSQMREKQETQYF. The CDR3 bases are TGTGCCAGCAGCCAAATGCGGGAGAAACAAGAGACCCAGTACTTC.

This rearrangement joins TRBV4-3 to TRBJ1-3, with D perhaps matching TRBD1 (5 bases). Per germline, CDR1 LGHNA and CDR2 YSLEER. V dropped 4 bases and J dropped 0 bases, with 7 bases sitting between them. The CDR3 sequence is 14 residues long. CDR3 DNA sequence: TGCGCCAGCAGCCCAGGGTCCTCTGGAAACACCATATATTTT. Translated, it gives CASSPGSSGNTIYF.

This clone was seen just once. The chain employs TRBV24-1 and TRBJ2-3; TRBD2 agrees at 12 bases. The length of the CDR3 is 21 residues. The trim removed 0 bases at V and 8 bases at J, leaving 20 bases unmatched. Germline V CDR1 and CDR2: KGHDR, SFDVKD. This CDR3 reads CATSDLGPRGHRTSGERTQYF. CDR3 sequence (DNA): TGTGCCACCAGTGATTTGGGCCCCAGGGGTCACCGGACTAGCGGGGAACGTACGCAGTATTTT.

CDR3 DNA: TGTGCCAGCAGCTCGGACTCATACGAGCAGTACTTC. Protein: CASSSDSYEQYF. J is TRBJ2-7 and V is TRBV11-2; TRBD2 might be the D (5 bases). V was pared by 4 bases and J by 4 bases, with 8 bases between. Germline loops: CDR1 SGHAT, CDR2 FQNNGV. This CDR3 is 12 amino acids long.

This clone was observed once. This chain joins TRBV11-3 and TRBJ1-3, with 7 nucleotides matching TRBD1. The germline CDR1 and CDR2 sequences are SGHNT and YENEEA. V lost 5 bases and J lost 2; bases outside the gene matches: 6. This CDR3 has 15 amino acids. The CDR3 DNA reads TGTGCCAGCAGCATAATCGGGACAGCTGGAAACACCATATATTTT. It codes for CASSIIGTAGNTIYF.

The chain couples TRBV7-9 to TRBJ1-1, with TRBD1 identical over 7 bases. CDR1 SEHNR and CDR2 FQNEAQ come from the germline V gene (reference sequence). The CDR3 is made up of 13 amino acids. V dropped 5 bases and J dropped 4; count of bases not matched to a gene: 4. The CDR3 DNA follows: TGTGCCAGCAGCCCGACAGGGTCCACTGAAGCTTTCTTT. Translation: CASSPTGSTEAFF. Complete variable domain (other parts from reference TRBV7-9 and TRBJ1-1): DTGVSQNPRHKITKRGQNVTFRCDPISEHNRLYWYRQTLGQGPEFLTYFQNEAQLEKSRLLSDRFSAERPKGSFSTLEIQRTEQGDSAMYLCASSPTGSTEAFFGQGTRLTVV.

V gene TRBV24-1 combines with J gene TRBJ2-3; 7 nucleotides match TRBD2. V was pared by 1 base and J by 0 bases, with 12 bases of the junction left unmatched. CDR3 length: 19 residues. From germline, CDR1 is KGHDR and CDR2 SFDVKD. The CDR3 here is CATSDFYGSLALSTDTQYF. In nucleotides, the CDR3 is TGTGCCACCAGTGATTTTTACGGATCACTAGCGCTTAGCACAGATACGCAGTATTTT.

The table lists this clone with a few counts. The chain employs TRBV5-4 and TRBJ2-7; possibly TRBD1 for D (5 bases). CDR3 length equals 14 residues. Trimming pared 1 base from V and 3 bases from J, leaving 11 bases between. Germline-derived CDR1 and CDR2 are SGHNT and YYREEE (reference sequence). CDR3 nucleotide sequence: TGTGCCAGCAGCTTGTACACAGGCTACTACGAGCAGTACGTC. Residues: CASSLYTGYYEQYV.